The source of this T cell receptor (beta chain) is a study of T cell changes during pregnancy in multiple sclerosis. The protocol was immunoSEQ multiplex PCR, while the TCRdb copy is restricted to in-frame clones and leaves out a portion. Of tens of thousands of clones listed, around 90% were seen once; the top ten hold roughly 9%. The CDR3 runs 15 residues. Looked up from germline, CDR1 is MNHNS and CDR2 is SASEGT. Trimming took 0 bases from V and 10 from J; bases not matched to a gene: 8. The chain links TRBV6-1 to TRBJ1-2; TRBD1 matches at 10 bases. The origin of this receptor is a female donor with multiple sclerosis, enrolled in a pregnancy study. Here the sequenced sample was CD8+ T cells from peripheral blood mononuclear cells, taken in the first trimester of pregnancy. The CDR3: CASSEAIGTGDVYTF. Here the CDR3 DNA reads TGTGCCAGCAGTGAAGCGATAGGGACAGGGGACGTCTACACCTTC.